Each of the 12 T cell receptor beta chains below was sequenced from the same sample in a study of T cell repertoires in cytomegalovirus infection. MiXCR, run by TCRdb on the reads, gives a single entry per CDR3 protein. The sample lists about 740,000 distinct CDR3 sequences, 35% occurring once. The sequenced material came from PBMCs. The receptor source for this set is a human donor in good health (CMV status not recorded). Some clones in this sample may be carry-over from other donors' samples.

In its sample, this clonotype was seen a few times. The chain carries TRBV4-1 and TRBJ1-5, with TRBD1 as a possible D gene (6 bases). Germline V gene sequence: CDR1 MGHRA, CDR2 YSYEKL. The germline V and J ends were trimmed by 4 bases and 5 bases, with 9 bases remaining between them. The CDR3 is 13 amino acids. The CDR3 DNA follows: TGCGCCAGCAGCCCCGACAGGTATCAGCCCCAGCATTTT. Protein product: CASSPDRYQPQHF.

The chain is built from TRBV7-9 and TRBJ2-1; 11 bases are a match to TRBD1. The CDR3 has 14 residues. V lost 2 bases, J lost 8 bases, and 2 bases stayed unmatched. Germline V gene data show CDR1 as SEHNR and CDR2 as FQNEAQ (reference sequence). This chain's CDR3 is CASSLRTGGDEQFF. As DNA, the CDR3 is TGTGCCAGCAGCTTACGGACAGGGGGCGATGAGCAGTTCTTC.

The sample holds many counts of this clonotype. V is TRBV12-3 or TRBV12-4 and J is TRBJ1-5; D not certain. The CDR3 totals 16 residues. Trimming took off 5 bases at V and 0 bases at J, with 14 bases between the two ends. The CDR3 nucleotides read TGTGCCAGCAGTCCCGAGGTGGGTCATAGCAATCAGCCCCAGCATTTT. Its translation is CASSPEVGHSNQPQHF.

This clonotype was seen a handful of times. This sequence joins TRBV28 and TRBJ2-3, with unresolved D. The CDR3 sequence is 13 residues long. CDR1 is MDHEN, CDR2 SYDVKM, per germline. Trimming left V 5 bases short and J 0 bases short, with 6 bases between. The CDR3 region has the DNA TGTGCCAGCAGTACTTCTAGCACAGATACGCAGTATTTT. Protein sequence: CASSTSSTDTQYF.

This clonotype has only a few counts. DNA for the CDR3: TGTGCCATCAGACCGGGACAGGGGGCAGTGGGGAACACTGAAGCTTTCTTT. This codes for CAIRPGQGAVGNTEAFF. J is TRBJ1-1 and V is TRBV10-3; 12 nucleotides agree with TRBD1. Germline V gene data show CDR1 as ENHRY and CDR2 as SYGVKD. This CDR3 is 17 amino acids long. V gave up 6 bases and J gave up 1 base; unmatched junction bases: 9.

This clonotype appeared many times. The chain uses TRBV28 and TRBJ2-5; 9 bases match TRBD2. From germline, CDR1 is MDHEN and CDR2 SYDVKM. The length of the CDR3 is 14 residues. V was clipped by 3 bases and J by 5 bases; unmatched bases: 4. The CDR3: CASSFDSGSETQYF. Here the CDR3 DNA reads TGTGCCAGCAGTTTCGATAGCGGGAGTGAGACCCAGTACTTC.

The chain joins TRBV5-1 to TRBJ2-1, with 8 bases identical to TRBD2. After removal of 7 bases from V and 10 bases from J, the junction contained 13 bases not matched to a gene. The CDR3 extends over 14 amino acids. Germline loops: CDR1 SGHRS, CDR2 YFSETQ. CDR3 sequence reads: CASAGGGYPKEQFF. CDR3 sequence (DNA): TGCGCCAGCGCCGGCGGGGGGTACCCCAAAGAGCAGTTCTTC.

The rearrangement uses TRBV7-8 and TRBJ1-6, with D possibly being TRBD1 (5 bases). The CDR3 runs 18 residues. V lost 4 bases, J lost 3 bases, and 19 bases lay in between. The V gene's germline CDR1 is SGHVS and CDR2 FQNEAQ. The CDR3 here is CASSWGGTTKLYNSPLHF. CDR3 coding DNA: TGTGCCAGCAGCTGGGGTGGGACTACAAAGCTCTATAATTCACCCCTCCACTTT. Drawing the rest from reference TRBV7-8 and TRBJ1-6, the complete variable domain is GAGVSQSPRYKVAKRGQDVALRCDPISGHVSLFWYQQALGQGPEFLTYFQNEAQLDKSGLPSDRFFAERPEGSVSTLKIQRTQQEDSAVYLCASSWGGTTKLYNSPLHFGNGTRLTVT.

The V call is TRBV5-5, the J call TRBJ1-1, with 8 bases that match TRBD1. Germline CDR1 SGHKS, CDR2 YYEKEE (reference sequence). The J segment lost 0 bases and the V segment lost 4 bases, leaving 8 bases of the junction unmatched. The CDR3 runs 16 residues. This CDR3 is CASSGGQGLMNTEAFF. The CDR3 DNA sequence: TGTGCCAGCAGCGGCGGACAGGGCCTGATGAACACTGAAGCTTTCTTT.

This clonotype has more than one count but fewer than ten. This rearrangement joins TRBV12-3 or TRBV12-4 to TRBJ2-2; 8 bases match TRBD1. The trim removed 6 bases at V and 2 bases at J, leaving 8 bases unmatched. This CDR3 is built from 16 residues. CDR3 coding DNA: TGTGCCAGCAGACAGGCACAGGGGGAAAACACCGGGGAGCTGTTTTTT. It codes for CASRQAQGENTGELFF.

J is TRBJ1-1 and V is TRBV6-5, with TRBD1 identical over 11 bases. Germline CDR1 is MNHEY and CDR2 is SVGAGI. V shed 6 bases and J 4 bases; nucleotides not matched to a gene: 7. This CDR3 spans 15 amino acids. The CDR3 spells CASRYGTGGGTEAFF. The CDR3 DNA follows: TGTGCCAGCAGATATGGGACAGGGGGGGGCACTGAAGCTTTCTTT.

The table lists this clonotype with many counts. This chain joins TRBV7-6 and TRBJ1-3; 9 bases are a match to TRBD1. This CDR3 is 16 amino acids long. The V and J ends lost 1 base and 3 bases, in that order; junction bases with no gene match: 4. The germline V gene has CDR1 SGHVS and CDR2 FNYEAQ. The CDR3 nucleotides read TGTGCCAGCAGCTTAGATACAGGGGGCTTTGGAAACACCATATATTTT. Protein product: CASSLDTGGFGNTIYF.